Below, 28 T cell receptor beta chains from the same sample are listed, as sequenced in a study of blood T cell repertoires in COVID-19. Method: immunoSEQ multiplex PCR; TCRdb's copy keeps in-frame clones and lacks some. The sample contains fewer than 500,000 clones, 80% to 90% of which appear only once. Sequencing was carried out using peripheral blood. The receptors shown here come from a woman aged 25 to 39 with active or convalescent COVID-19.

Only one count was recorded for this clone. DNA of the CDR3: TGTGCCAGCAGGGATGGACCTAGCGGGGTCGGGGAGCTGTTTTTT. Translating it yields CASRDGPSGVGELFF. The chain links TRBV6-5 to TRBJ2-2; 9 bases match TRBD2. The CDR3 loop spans 15 amino acids. Trimming removed 6 bases from V and 7 bases from J; junction bases left unmatched: 9. Germline V gene sequence: CDR1 MNHEY, CDR2 SVGAGI.

The CDR3 region is CASSEWTGTNEKLFF. In nucleotides, the CDR3 is TGTGCCAGCAGTGAATGGACAGGGACTAATGAAAAACTGTTTTTT. The chain carries TRBV6-1 and TRBJ1-4; 8 bases are a match to TRBD1. Per the germline V gene, CDR1 is MNHNS and CDR2 is SASEGT. The CDR3 is made up of 15 amino acids. V lost 2 bases to trimming and J lost 2 bases; unmatched junction nucleotides: 1.

This chain connects TRBV11-2 to TRBJ1-6; tentative D call: TRBD1 (6 bases). Trimming stripped 5 bases from V and 7 bases from J, with 18 bases between. This CDR3 is 16 amino acids long. Germline CDR1 is SGHAT and CDR2 is FQNNGV. CDR3: CASSPQGDIMNSPLHF. The CDR3 bases are TGTGCCAGCAGCCCCCAAGGGGACATAATGAATTCACCCCTCCACTTT.

The chain uses TRBV6-5 and TRBJ1-5; D may be TRBD1 (5 bases). The CDR3 runs 14 residues. V lost 6 bases, J lost 5 bases, and 14 bases lay in between. Germline V CDR1 and CDR2: MNHEY, SVGAGI. DNA for the CDR3: TGTGCCAGCAGCCAAGGGGACTCTTATCAGCCCCAGCATTTT. Residues: CASSQGDSYQPQHF.

The V call is TRBV2, the J call TRBJ1-5; a possible D gene is TRBD1 (5 bases). Germline V gene sequence: CDR1 SNHLY, CDR2 FYNNEI. V lost 4 bases to trimming and J lost 4 bases, with 5 bases between them. This CDR3 has 12 residues. CDR3 sequence reads: CASSGQNQPQHF. The CDR3, as DNA: TGTGCCAGCAGTGGACAGAATCAGCCCCAGCATTTT.

The J gene is TRBJ2-3, the V gene TRBV24-1; D is perhaps TRBD2 (5 bases). Trimming removed 1 base at V and 2 bases at J, with 9 bases between. Germline-derived CDR1 and CDR2 are KGHDR and SFDVKD. This CDR3 has 15 amino acids. CDR3 DNA: TGTGCCACCAGTGATTTCGGACTGATCACAGATACGCAGTATTTT. Translated: CATSDFGLITDTQYF.

This rearrangement joins TRBV9 to TRBJ2-4; D is perhaps TRBD1 (7 bases). The ends were cut back, 0 bases at V and 5 bases at J, with 15 bases in the middle. Germline V CDR1 and CDR2: SGDLS, YYNGEE. This CDR3 comprises 16 residues. CDR3 residues: CASSVALQGEENIQYF. The CDR3, as DNA: TGTGCCAGCAGCGTAGCTCTGCAGGGGGAGGAAAACATTCAGTACTTC.

V gene TRBV3-1 (or the pseudogene TRBV3-2) combines with J gene TRBJ2-5; no firm D call. The ends were cut back, 1 base at V and 4 bases at J, with 4 bases in the middle. CDR1 LGHDT and CDR2 YNNKEL come from the germline V gene (reference sequence). This CDR3 region has 12 residues. The CDR3 loop reads CASSQVAETQYF. The CDR3 bases are TGTGCCAGCAGCCAAGTAGCAGAGACCCAGTACTTC.

This clone was observed a single time. The chain carries TRBV14 and TRBJ2-7; D remains ambiguous. Trimming pared 0 bases from V and 10 bases from J, leaving 13 bases between. The CDR3 consists of 13 residues. Germline loops: CDR1 SGHDN, CDR2 FVKESK. This CDR3 is CASSQDLNYAQYF. CDR3 coding DNA: TGTGCCAGCAGCCAAGATCTAAACTACGCTCAGTACTTC.

This sequence joins TRBV19 and TRBJ2-7; the match to TRBD1 covers 7 bases. The CDR3 spans 14 residues. V shed 3 bases and J 3 bases; nucleotides not matched to a gene: 5. The V gene's germline CDR1 is LNHDA and CDR2 SQIVND (reference sequence). The CDR3 region has the DNA TGTGCCAGTAGTATCGAGGGGGCGAACTACGAGCAGTACTTC. Translated: CASSIEGANYEQYF.

This chain connects TRBV11-3 to TRBJ2-7, with a tentative D call TRBD2 (7 bases). Deletions cut 5 bases from V and 2 bases from J, with 16 bases between. Germline CDR1 and CDR2: SGHNT and YENEEA. The CDR3 has 15 amino acids. CDR3 in DNA: TGTGCCAGCAGCGTAGCTGGCGGGGGCACCTACGAGCAGTACTTC. This sequence encodes CASSVAGGGTYEQYF.

The V and J genes are TRBV12-3 or TRBV12-4 and TRBJ2-7, with D uncertain. V lost 6 bases to trimming and J lost 2 bases, with 11 bases between them. CDR3 size: 13 residues. CDR3: CASSPSPPYEQYF. The CDR3 DNA is TGTGCCAGCAGCCCCTCCCCCCCCTACGAGCAGTACTTC.

This sequence joins TRBV6-5 and TRBJ1-5, with TRBD1 as a possible D gene (5 bases). Germline V gene sequence: CDR1 MNHEY, CDR2 SVGAGI. The V and J ends lost 8 bases and 5 bases respectively, with 19 bases between them. This CDR3 spans 15 amino acids. CDR3 amino acids: CASPSGAAWDQPQHF. CDR3 nucleotide sequence: TGTGCCAGCCCTAGCGGGGCCGCTTGGGATCAGCCCCAGCATTTT.

The rearrangement links TRBV5-1 to TRBJ2-3; 7 nucleotides match TRBD2. The V gene's germline CDR1 is SGHRS and CDR2 YFSETQ. The junction had 4 bases not matched to a gene; V was cut back by 1 base and J by 2 bases. This CDR3 is built from 15 residues. CDR3 nucleotides: TGCGCCAGCAGCTTGTCGGGGGGAAACACAGATACGCAGTATTTT. Amino acid sequence: CASSLSGGNTDTQYF.

DNA for the CDR3: TGTGCCAGCAGCTTAGGTTTCGGCAGGGGTACGGGAAACTATGGCTACACCTTC. It codes for CASSLGFGRGTGNYGYTF. The J gene is TRBJ1-2, the V gene TRBV7-8, with a tentative D call TRBD1 (6 bases). The CDR3 loop spans 18 amino acids. From germline, CDR1 is SGHVS and CDR2 FQNEAQ. V shed 1 base and J shed 2 bases, with 20 bases lying between them.

The V and J genes are TRBV25-1 and TRBJ1-1; D ambiguous. This CDR3 is 15 amino acids long. Per the germline V gene, CDR1 is MGHDK and CDR2 is SYGVNS. The germline V and J ends were trimmed by 7 bases and 4 bases, with 19 bases remaining between them. Here the CDR3 reads CASTLGGTVSTEAFF. The CDR3 DNA reads as TGTGCCAGCACCTTGGGAGGCACGGTTTCCACTGAAGCTTTCTTT.

This chain connects TRBV5-4 to TRBJ2-2; TRBD2 agrees at 7 bases. Per the germline V gene, CDR1 is SGHNT and CDR2 is YYREEE (reference sequence). This CDR3 is 15 amino acids long. Germline trimming cut 4 bases from V and 3 bases from J; bases unmatched to any gene: 6. This CDR3 is CASSPGGGDTGELFF. The CDR3 region has the DNA TGTGCCAGCAGCCCTGGGGGGGGAGACACCGGGGAGCTGTTTTTT.

This clone came up a few times. The rearrangement joins TRBV5-6 to TRBJ2-7, with a weak D call TRBD2 (5 bases). Trimming cost V 1 base and J 2 bases, with 7 bases left between them. Germline values: CDR1 SGHDT, CDR2 YYEEEE. The CDR3 extends over 13 amino acids. The CDR3 DNA sequence: TGTGCCAGCAGCTTGCGGACTCCCTACGAGCAGTACTTC. Translated, it gives CASSLRTPYEQYF.

J is TRBJ1-1 and V is TRBV3-1 (or the pseudogene TRBV3-2); D is perhaps TRBD1 (5 bases). CDR1 is LGHDT and CDR2 is YNNKEL in the germline V gene (reference sequence). CDR3 length: 14 amino acids. Trimming cost V 4 bases and J 0 bases, with 9 bases left between them. The CDR3 DNA reads as TGTGCCAGCAGCCGGAGCAGGGTGAACACTGAAGCTTTCTTT. This translates into CASSRSRVNTEAFF.

The chain has TRBV18 and TRBJ2-3, with 7 positions matching TRBD2. CDR1 is KGHSH, CDR2 LQKENI, per germline. Trimming removed 3 bases from V and 3 bases from J; junction bases left unmatched: 6. The CDR3 has 15 amino acids. The CDR3 region has the DNA TGTGCCAGCTCACCCAACAGCGGGGCTACAGATACGCAGTATTTT. This encodes CASSPNSGATDTQYF.

In its sample, this clone was seen once. CDR3 region: CASSKEGTGRPGRRYIQYF. The DNA of the CDR3 is TGTGCCAGCAGTAAAGAGGGGACAGGGCGGCCTGGTAGGAGGTATATTCAGTACTTC. The chain recombines TRBV21-1 with TRBJ2-4; the table's TRBD1 call for D was not verified on the DNA. TRBV21-1 is noted as a pseudogene. The CDR3 contains 19 residues.

The chain recombines TRBV19 with TRBJ2-7, with TRBD1 identical over 7 bases. This CDR3 has 13 amino acids. V lost 6 bases, J lost 3 bases, and 5 bases stayed unmatched. Germline V lookup: CDR1 LNHDA, CDR2 SQIVND (reference sequence). For the CDR3, the DNA is TGTGCCAGTAGAAAGACAGGGAGCTACGAGCAGTACTTC. It yields the protein CASRKTGSYEQYF. The full variable domain, with the rest looked up from reference TRBV19 and TRBJ2-7, is DGGITQSPKYLFRKEGQNVTLSCEQNLNHDAMYWYRQDPGQGLRLIYYSQIVNDFQKGDIAEGYSVSREKKESFPLTVTSAQKNPTAFYLCASRKTGSYEQYFGPGTRLTVT.

V is TRBV13 and J is TRBJ1-6, with 7 bases identical to TRBD1. The CDR3 spans 16 residues. Germline loops: CDR1 PRHDT, CDR2 FYEKMQ (reference sequence). With V trimmed by 0 bases and J by 6 bases, 5 bases remained unmatched. CDR3 protein: CASSLGTGFGNSPLHF. DNA of the CDR3: TGTGCCAGCAGCTTAGGGACAGGGTTTGGTAATTCACCCCTCCACTTT.

The genes are TRBV11-2 and TRBJ1-2, with 10 bases matching TRBD1. J was trimmed by 6 bases and V by 7 bases; bases with no gene match: 8. This CDR3 is built from 14 residues. Germline V CDR1 and CDR2: SGHAT, FQNNGV. As DNA, the CDR3 is TGTGCCAGCACTGGGGGACAGGGGCTTGATGGCTACACCTTC. Translated: CASTGGQGLDGYTF.

The V call is TRBV9, the J call TRBJ2-7, with 8 bases lining up with TRBD1. Germline lookup yields CDR1 SGDLS and CDR2 YYNGEE. With 3 bases clipped from V and 2 bases from J, the junction kept 4 bases outside the gene matches. The CDR3 covers 14 residues. The CDR3 nucleotides read TGTGCCAGCAGCGGGACAGGGCGCCCCTACGAGCAGTACTTC. Protein sequence: CASSGTGRPYEQYF.

The genes are TRBV14 and TRBJ1-1; 10 bases align to TRBD1. The V segment lost 4 bases and the J segment 5 bases; nucleotides outside the gene matches: 4. Germline lookup yields CDR1 SGHDN and CDR2 FVKESK. The CDR3 contains 14 residues. The CDR3 sequence: CASSPWDRGTEAFF. The CDR3 nucleotides are TGTGCCAGCAGCCCCTGGGACAGGGGAACTGAAGCTTTCTTT.

The chain is built from TRBV10-3 and TRBJ1-6, with 7 bases lining up with TRBD1. Looked up from germline, CDR1 is ENHRY and CDR2 is SYGVKD. V shed 5 bases, J shed 5 bases, and the junction held 6 bases outside the gene matches. This CDR3 has 15 residues. CDR3 sequence: CAISPLDRDNSPLHF. The CDR3 nucleotides read TGTGCCATCAGTCCCCTCGACAGGGATAATTCACCCCTCCACTTT.

This clone was seen just once. CDR3: CASSYGTGAVGLQYF. The CDR3 nucleotides read TGCGCCAGCAGCTATGGGACTGGCGCAGTAGGTCTTCAGTACTTC. The V and J genes are TRBV5-1 and TRBJ2-4; a weak D match, TRBD2 (6 bases). The V end lost 3 bases, the J end lost 11 bases, and 21 bases lay between the germline ends. The CDR3 is 15 amino acids. The germline CDR1 and CDR2 sequences are SGHRS and YFSETQ.